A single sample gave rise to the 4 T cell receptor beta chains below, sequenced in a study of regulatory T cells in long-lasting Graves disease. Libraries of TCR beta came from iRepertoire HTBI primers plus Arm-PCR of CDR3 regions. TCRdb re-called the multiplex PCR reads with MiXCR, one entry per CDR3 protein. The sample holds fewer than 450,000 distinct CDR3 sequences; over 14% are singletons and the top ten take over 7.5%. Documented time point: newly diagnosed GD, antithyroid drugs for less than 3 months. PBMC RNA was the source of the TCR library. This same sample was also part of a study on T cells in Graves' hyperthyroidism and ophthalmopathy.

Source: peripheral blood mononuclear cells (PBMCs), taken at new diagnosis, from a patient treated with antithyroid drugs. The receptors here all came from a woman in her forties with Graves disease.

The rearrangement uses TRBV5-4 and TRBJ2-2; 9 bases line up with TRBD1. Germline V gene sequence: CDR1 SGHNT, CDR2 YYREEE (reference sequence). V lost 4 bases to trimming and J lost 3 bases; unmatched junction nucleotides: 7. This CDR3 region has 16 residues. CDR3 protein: CASSTGQGPHTGELFF. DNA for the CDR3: TGTGCCAGCAGCACGGGACAGGGACCCCACACCGGGGAGCTGTTTTTT. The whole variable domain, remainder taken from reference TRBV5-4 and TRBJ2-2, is ETGVTQSPTHLIKTRGQQVTLRCSSQSGHNTVSWYQQALGQGPQFIFQYYREEENGRGNFPPRFSGLQFPNYSSELNVNALELDDSALYLCASSTGQGPHTGELFFGEGSRLTVL.

This CDR3 is CASSLWGGALGTDTQYF. CDR3 nucleotides: TGTGCCAGCAGTTTATGGGGCGGGGCCCTAGGCACAGATACGCAGTATTTT. The V call is TRBV27, the J call TRBJ2-3; D is possibly TRBD2 (6 bases). V gave up 1 base and J gave up 1 base, with 15 bases separating them. The CDR3 extends over 17 amino acids. Germline V gene sequence: CDR1 MNHEY, CDR2 SMNVEV (reference sequence).

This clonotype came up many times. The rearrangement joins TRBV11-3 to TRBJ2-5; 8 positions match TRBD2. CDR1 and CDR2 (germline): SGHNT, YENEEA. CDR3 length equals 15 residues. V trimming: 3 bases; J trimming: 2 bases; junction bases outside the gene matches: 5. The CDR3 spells CASSFLSGSQETQYF. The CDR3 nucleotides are TGTGCCAGCAGCTTTTTGAGCGGGAGTCAAGAGACCCAGTACTTC.

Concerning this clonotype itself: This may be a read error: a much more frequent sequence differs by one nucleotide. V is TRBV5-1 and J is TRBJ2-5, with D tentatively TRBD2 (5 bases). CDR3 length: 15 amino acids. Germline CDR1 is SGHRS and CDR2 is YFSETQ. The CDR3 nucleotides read TGCGTCAGCAGCTTGACGTCAGCGAGCGGAGAGACCCAGTACTTC. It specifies CVSSLTSASGETQYF.